This T cell receptor (beta chain) was sequenced for a study of CD8 T cells in ankylosing spondylitis. Findings and limits, study-wide: According to the report, clones linked to the disease were significantly enriched in matched synovial fluid samples taken from ankylosing spondylitis patients. A TCR beta motif of eight highly homologous variants appeared characteristic of ankylosing spondylitis blood.

Trimming stripped 7 bases from V and 1 base from J, with 26 bases between. This CDR3 region has 19 residues. A single record per CDR3 protein comes from TCRdb applying MiXCR to the 5' RACE reads. The sample shows 150,000 or so distinct CDR3 sequences, 9.8% of them seen only once. Regarding this clonotype: Antigen specificity is unknown.

This TCR came from a female donor with ankylosing spondylitis or in good health (not recorded which). The sequencing input was blood, either unsorted or a sorted T cell fraction (not recorded which). This chain connects TRBV12-3 or TRBV12-4 to TRBJ2-1, with D possibly being TRBD2 (7 bases). CDR3 sequence: CASTDRSSSLASSYNEQFF. For the CDR3, the DNA is TGTGCCAGCACCGACAGGTCCTCATCACTAGCGAGTTCCTACAATGAGCAGTTCTTC.